This T cell receptor beta chain stems from a study of blood T cell repertoires in COVID-19 (dated by TCRdb to 2020 to 2021). For context, the study as a whole: Samples from collaborators originated in the United States, Italy and Spain and spanned both the acute and convalescent phases of COVID-19. The material from the prospective study consisted of cDNA or gDNA derived from T cells, B-cell-depleted T cells, or PBMCs. Deeply sampled blood TCRbeta repertoires from subjects exposed to, actively infected with, or recovered from COVID-19 were included in the dataset. The repertoires were made available in a free public database intended to serve as a resource for research on the immune response to SARS-CoV-2. Samples came from the ongoing ImmuneRACE study (first 160 participants) plus 1,254 subjects from 6 global collaborators. Nearly every sample came with metadata listing a de-identified subject ID, COVID-19 status, age in years and sex. HLA class I and class II types, where available, came from metadata supplied by the sample provider rather than from assay-based typing. The research as a whole found: Clinical and demographic metadata were provided uncurated, with the amount varying by source and participant.

The immunoSEQ Assay, a bias-controlled multiplex PCR, was used to amplify TCRbeta CDR3 regions from genomic DNA. In the paper's pipeline: Within the assay, amplification of reference gene primers was used to estimate how many nucleated cells each sample contained. To quantify the absolute abundance of each unique TCRbeta CDR3 rearrangement, sequence reads were collapsed and filtered. Productive Simpson clonality was computed per sample as the square root of Simpson's diversity index over productive rearrangements. The clones in this table, taken by TCRdb from immuneACCESS, are in-frame only. Not every clone is retained; where verified, under half of the shortfall comes from an unresolved V gene, and the cause of the rest is unknown. The DNA gave D and trimming, while V, J and clone size come from that table. This sample lists under 250,000 clones; 75% to 90% were detected once. The ten top clones hold around 2.6% of the sample.

A remark on this clone: The antigen this receptor binds is unknown. The input lacks base qualities; no much larger clone sits a single base away.

The V end loses 0 bases and the J end loses 5 bases, and a stretch of 8 bases separates them. The CDR3 measures 14 amino acids from cysteine to phenylalanine. The DNA shown is the 42-base CDR3, in frame from base 1. As encoded in the germline V gene, CDR1 is SGDLS while CDR2 is YYNGEE. The collaborating institutions used their own protocols to collect whole blood in K2EDTA tubes. For TCRbeta analysis, collaborators shipped samples in one of three forms: frozen whole blood, isolated PBMCs, or DNA extracted from either of those sample types. The V gene is TRBV9 and the J gene is TRBJ2-2; TRBD2 might be the D gene, on 5 matching bases. Material for sequencing was peripheral blood. This TCR derives from a woman in her seventies with active or convalescent COVID-19. The DNA sequence is as follows: TGTGCCAGCAGCGTAGTCTCGGGGACCGGGGAGCTGTTTTTT. It codes for CASSVVSGTGELFF.